This T cell receptor beta chain was identified during a study of T-cell reconstitution after alpha-beta-depleted transplantation in children. Many counts were recorded for this clonotype. Antigen unknown. Germline CDR1 is SQVTM and CDR2 is ANQGSEA. The germline V and J ends were trimmed by 4 bases and 3 bases, with 10 bases remaining between them. The CDR3 contains 13 residues. Preparation of the TCRbeta library used unique molecular identifiers. TCRdb processed the PCR reads anew with MiXCR; each CDR3 protein has one entry. The sample holds more than 200,000 distinct CDR3 sequences, 25% seen once. Findings of the study overall: The high TCRbeta diversity at day 60 in some patients came from surviving recipient T cells and thymic progenitors. Newly produced T cells mostly provided counts and TCRbeta diversity after one year, as hyperexpanded clones declined.

The source material was PBMCs, sampled before TCRalphabeta/CD19-depleted stem cell transplant. This receptor was taken from a girl aged 2-10 years with Fanconi anemia, due to receive a stem cell transplant. This chain uses TRBV29-1 with TRBJ1-5; D uncertain. The CDR3 DNA reads as TGCAGCGTTGCGGGGTCGTCCAATCAGCCCCAGCATTTT. Translating gives CSVAGSSNQPQHF.